This TCR beta chain was found in a study of cytomegalovirus exposure and HLA in healthy donors. Study details: There were tens of millions of unique TCRs (from HLA-typed donors) in an early data release. Study-wide results and limits: In the analysis, some V segments, TRBV6-2 and TRBV6-3 included, were excluded as indistinguishable. Later work showed greater clonal expansion in HLA-associated TCR beta chains than in equally common others.

About this clone: Its antigen is currently unknown.

The PCR employed 60 Vbeta primers together with 13 Jbeta primers. How the authors handled the data: Counted up in a later analysis, unique TCR beta chains came to 65 million to 80 million, with around 9.9 million shared. TCRdb's copy holds only in-frame clones and misses some; the assay was immunoSEQ multiplex PCR. From that table come the V and J calls and clone size; the DNA was used to work out D and trimming. The table has 90,000 to 140,000 clones, 80% to 85% seen once; the top ten hold 6.5% to 7%. V lost 1 base and J lost 10; bases outside the gene matches: 7. This CDR3 has 15 residues. Germline V lookup: CDR1 SGHRS, CDR2 YFSETQ.

Sequenced sample: PBMCs. The sequence was obtained from a young man in good health and CMV-seropositive. This chain connects TRBV5-1 to TRBJ1-6; TRBD1 agrees at 8 bases. The CDR3 region has the DNA TGCGCCAGCAGCTTGACCGGACAGGGCGACTCACCCCTCCACTTT. Its translation is CASSLTGQGDSPLHF.